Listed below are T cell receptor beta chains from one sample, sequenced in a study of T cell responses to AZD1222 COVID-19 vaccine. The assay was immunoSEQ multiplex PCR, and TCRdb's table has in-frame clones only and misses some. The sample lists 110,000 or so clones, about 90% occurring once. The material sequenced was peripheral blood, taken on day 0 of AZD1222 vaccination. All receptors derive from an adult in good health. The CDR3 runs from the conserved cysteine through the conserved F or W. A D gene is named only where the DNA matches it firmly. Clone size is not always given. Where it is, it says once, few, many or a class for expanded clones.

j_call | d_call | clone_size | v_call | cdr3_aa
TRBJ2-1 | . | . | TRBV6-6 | CASAQRRGGHNEQFF
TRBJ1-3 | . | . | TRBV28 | CASSEGTSGNTIYF
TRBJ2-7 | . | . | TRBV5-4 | CASSIPGPGEQYF
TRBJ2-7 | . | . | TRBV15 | CATSGTFGGEQYF
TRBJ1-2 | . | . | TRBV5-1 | CASSPDVGGGFYGYTF
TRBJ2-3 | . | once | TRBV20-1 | CSASTDTQYF
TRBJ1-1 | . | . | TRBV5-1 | CASSGGLNTEAFF
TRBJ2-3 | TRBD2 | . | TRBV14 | CASSPRGSGSQRDTQYF
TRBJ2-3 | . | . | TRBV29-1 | CSVVPPPGVSTDTQYF
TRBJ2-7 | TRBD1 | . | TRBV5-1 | CASTPDRLSYEQYF
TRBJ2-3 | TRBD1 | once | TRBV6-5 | CASSYSDRGPPDTQYF
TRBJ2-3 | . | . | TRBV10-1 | CASSVDRRDTQYF
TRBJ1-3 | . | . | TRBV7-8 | CASSLARVTGNTIYF
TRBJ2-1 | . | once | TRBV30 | CALSPGSEQFF
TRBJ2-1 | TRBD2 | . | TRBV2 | CASSVGLAGAHEQFF
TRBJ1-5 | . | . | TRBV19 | CASSIPGAVGNQPQHF
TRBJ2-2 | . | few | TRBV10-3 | CAISEIGGGRLFF
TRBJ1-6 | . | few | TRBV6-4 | CASSDSYNSPLHF
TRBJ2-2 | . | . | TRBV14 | CASSHSIIWGADTGELFF
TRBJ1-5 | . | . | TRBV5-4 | CASSLDGQPQHF
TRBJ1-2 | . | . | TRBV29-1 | CSVARGYGYTF
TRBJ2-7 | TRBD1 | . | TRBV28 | CASSKNRGSKGHQTYEQYF
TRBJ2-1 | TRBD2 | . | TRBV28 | CASNLAGAPNEQFF
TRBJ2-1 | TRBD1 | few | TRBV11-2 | CASSLRLGQGLNEQFF
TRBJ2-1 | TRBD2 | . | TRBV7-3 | CASSLVAGGGYNEQFF
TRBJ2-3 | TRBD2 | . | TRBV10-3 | CAIGDGLADTQYF
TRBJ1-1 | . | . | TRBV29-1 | CSVASQRNTEAFF
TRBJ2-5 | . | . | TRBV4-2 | CASSQDLEGETQYF
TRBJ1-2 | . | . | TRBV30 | CAWSVTPGADGYTF
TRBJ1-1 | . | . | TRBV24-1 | CATSGYGDTEAFF
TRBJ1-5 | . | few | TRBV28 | CASSLWGNQPQHF
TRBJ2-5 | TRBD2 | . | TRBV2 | CASRPDRGGSLETQYF
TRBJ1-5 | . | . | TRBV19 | CASSMVGRPQHF
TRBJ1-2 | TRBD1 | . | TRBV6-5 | CASSPGTGFGYTF
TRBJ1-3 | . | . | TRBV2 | CASSLTAAGNTIYF
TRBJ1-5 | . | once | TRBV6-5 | CASRGRVNQPQHF
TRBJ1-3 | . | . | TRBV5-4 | CASSFGGGVSGNTIYF
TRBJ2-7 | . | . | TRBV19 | CASSTYTGTRTYEQYF
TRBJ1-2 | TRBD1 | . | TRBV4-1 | CASSQDMGTGQTNYGYTF
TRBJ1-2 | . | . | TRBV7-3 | CATSWIVYFGYTF
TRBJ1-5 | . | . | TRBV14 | CASSPTGVDQPQHF
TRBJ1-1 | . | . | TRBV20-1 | CSASRGMNTEAFF
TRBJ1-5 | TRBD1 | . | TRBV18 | CASSLATRGPLLTQHF
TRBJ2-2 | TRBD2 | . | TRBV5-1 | CASSFGSGISNTGELFF